This T cell receptor (beta chain) was sequenced in a study of radiotherapy plus CTLA-4 blockade in lung cancer. As for the study in general: There were objective responses in approximately 19% of patients, and approximately 30% had disease control. General study points: Once radiotherapy plus ipilimumab had been given, TCR clones derived from tumor expanded in blood.

The table came from immunoSEQ multiplex PCR; TCRdb's copy has only in-frame clones and leaves some out. The table lists 86,000 or so clones, about 79% of them singletons, with 4% in the top ten. Chemo-refractory metastatic non-small-cell lung cancer patients underwent focal radiation alongside CTLA-4 blockade with ipilimumab. Germline CDR1 and CDR2: KGHSH and LQKENI. The CDR3 extends over 15 amino acids. The V gene end was trimmed by 3 bases and the J gene end by 2 bases; junction bases not matched to a gene: 3. Comments on this clone: Its specificity is unknown.

This sequence joins TRBV18 and TRBJ2-1; 8 bases are shared with TRBD1. The starting material was peripheral blood, obtained from a patient treated with radiotherapy plus ipilimumab. The source is a human donor with non-small cell lung cancer who had a partial response to radiotherapy plus ipilimumab. Some clones in this sample may be carry-over from other donors' samples. The CDR3 loop is CASSPNRGTYNEQFF. CDR3 nucleotides: TGTGCCAGCTCACCCAACAGGGGGACCTACAATGAGCAGTTCTTC.